This TCR beta chain was identified in a study of neurological immune-mediated disorders (dated by TCRdb to the late 2010s). For the study in its entirety: Among the approximately 35 multiple sclerosis patients, relapsing-remitting MS accounted for around 30 and secondary progressive MS accounted for 3. The cohort comprised 68 subjects: roughly 15 HAM/TSP patients, 35 or so multiple sclerosis patients and about 20 healthy controls. Longitudinal samples, technical triplicates and paired sorted CD4+ and CD8+ T-cell subsets, alongside PBMC samples, were included among the approximately 110 TCR-beta libraries. The study compared peripheral blood TCR-beta repertoires of HTLV-I-associated myelopathy (HAM/TSP) patients, multiple sclerosis patients and healthy controls using UMI-based sequencing. Here is what the overall study found, with its caveats: No association of the MS cluster with clinical or MRI features was observed, and the need for larger cohorts was stated by the authors. Phylogenetic analysis grouped repertoires from 18 of 34 MS patients into a cluster of related CDR3 sequences, suggesting a possible repertoire-level signature. No identical CDR3 amino acid sequences were found to be shared among expanded clones across subjects, suggesting that TCR-beta repertoires were private in all groups. The highest TCR clonal expansion was observed in HAM/TSP patients, whereas the lowest was observed in MS patients, even when compared with healthy controls.

For the unsorted PBMC libraries, 2 million PBMCs were stored in RNAlater at -80 degrees C until RNA extraction and were used to generate the libraries. Multiple sclerosis patients were enrolled in a US clinical protocol evaluating disease progression by magnetic resonance imaging. Peripheral blood was subjected to Ficoll-Hypaque density gradient centrifugation to isolate PBMCs, which were then cryopreserved in liquid nitrogen. CDR1 and CDR2 were assigned from the germline V gene (reference sequence) as DFQATT and SNEGSKA. Relative to germline, V is missing 8 bases and J is missing 5 bases, with 12 bases of the junction outside any gene match. Taken from cysteine to phenylalanine, the CDR3 has 14 residues. The kept DNA is CDR3 alone, 42 bases in frame from the first base. cDNA was synthesized by template-switch 5'RACE using a primer with a 10-nucleotide random unique molecular identifier that tagged each TCR transcript. Every sequencing run covered 15-18 subjects and yielded more than 160 million TCR-beta sequences. The RNeasy kit was used for extraction of total RNA. TCR-beta VDJ regions were amplified with primers for the TCR constant region and the 5'RACE anchor, using the KAPA Real-time Library Amplification kit. A first PCR added sample indexes and Illumina adaptors, and a second PCR then raised library yield. After Ampure bead purification, the TCR product of roughly 650 bp was size-selected on a 2% E-gel SizeSelection system. Library quality was checked on a Bioanalyzer, concentration was measured with Qubit, and libraries were quantified with the Kapa Library Quantification kit before pooling. An Illumina HiSeq 2500 sequenced the libraries paired-end 2 x 150 bp. To increase sequence diversity, roughly 24-32% phiX was spiked into each library pool. The authors' pipeline ran thus. The quality-filtered reads were processed with the UMI-based MiGEC pipeline, whose error correction step removed more than 80% of the raw TCR sequences. IMGT germline references were used for aligning VDJ genes, and each clonotype was defined as a unique CDR3 amino acid sequence together with its V-J genes. Clonal expansion, Shannon diversity and CDR3 relatedness (CalcPairwiseDistances, ClusterSamples) were evaluated with VDJtools, and phylogenetic trees were built with CLCbio workbench. Using coefficient-of-variation modelling across technical triplicates, the study counted a clone as expanded if it had at least 8 unique UMIs. Clones were called with MiXCR by TCRdb after fastp trimmed the public reads at Q25, and only in-frame beta chains were retained. Records with the same CDR3 protein are collapsed into one entry carrying the most frequent genes and DNA. These V and J calls are TCRdb output, not the study's own analysis. The sample contains 100,000 or so distinct CDR3 sequences, 3.5% of them found a single time. The ten largest clones capture roughly 6% of the sample.

This clonotype was seen repeatedly, ten times or more. The antigen it binds to is not known. No base quality values were provided; no much bigger clone lies one nucleotide off. The clonotype comes from a woman younger than 35 with multiple sclerosis. In this chain, TRBV20-1 is recombined with TRBJ2-7, with TRBD2 identical over 10 junction bases. The sequenced sample was PBMCs. Here the CDR3 is given as CSSKASGRTNEQYF. Here is the DNA: TGCAGTTCTAAGGCTAGCGGGAGAACGAACGAGCAGTACTTC.